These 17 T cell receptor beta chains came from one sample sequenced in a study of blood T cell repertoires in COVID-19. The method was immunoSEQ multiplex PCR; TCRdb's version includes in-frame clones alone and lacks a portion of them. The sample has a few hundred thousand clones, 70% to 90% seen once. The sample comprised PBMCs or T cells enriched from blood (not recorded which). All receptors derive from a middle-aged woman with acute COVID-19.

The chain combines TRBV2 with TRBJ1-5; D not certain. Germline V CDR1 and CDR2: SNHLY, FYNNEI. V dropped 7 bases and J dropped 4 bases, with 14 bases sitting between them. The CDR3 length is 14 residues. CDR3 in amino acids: CASTGAGGNQPQHF. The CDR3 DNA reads TGTGCCAGCACCGGAGCCGGAGGGAATCAGCCCCAGCATTTT.

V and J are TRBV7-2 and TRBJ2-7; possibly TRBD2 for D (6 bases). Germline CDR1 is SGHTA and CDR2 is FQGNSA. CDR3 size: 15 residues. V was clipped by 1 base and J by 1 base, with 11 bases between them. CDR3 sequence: CASSLERALSYEQYF. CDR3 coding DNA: TGTGCCAGCAGCTTAGAGCGGGCACTTTCCTACGAGCAGTACTTC.

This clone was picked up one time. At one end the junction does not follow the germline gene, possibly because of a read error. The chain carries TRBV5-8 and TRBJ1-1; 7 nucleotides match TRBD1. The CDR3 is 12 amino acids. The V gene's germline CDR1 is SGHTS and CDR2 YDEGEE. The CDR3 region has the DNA TGTGCCAGGTTAACAACAGACAGGGAAGTTTTCTTT. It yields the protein CARLTTDREVFF.

CDR3 region: CASSLPPGQAEKLFF. CDR3 nucleotide sequence: TGTGCCAGCAGTTTACCCCCAGGACAGGCTGAAAAACTGTTTTTT. This chain connects TRBV28 to TRBJ1-4; the match to TRBD1 covers 7 bases. V shed 2 bases and J 7 bases; nucleotides not matched to a gene: 7. This CDR3 region has 15 residues. Germline V gives CDR1 MDHEN, CDR2 SYDVKM.

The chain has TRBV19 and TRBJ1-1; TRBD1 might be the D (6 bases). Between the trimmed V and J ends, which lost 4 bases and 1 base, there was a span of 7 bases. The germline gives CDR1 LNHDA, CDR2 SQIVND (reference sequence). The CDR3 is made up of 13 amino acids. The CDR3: CASSKQGNTEAFF. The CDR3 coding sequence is TGTGCCAGTAGTAAACAGGGGAACACTGAAGCTTTCTTT.

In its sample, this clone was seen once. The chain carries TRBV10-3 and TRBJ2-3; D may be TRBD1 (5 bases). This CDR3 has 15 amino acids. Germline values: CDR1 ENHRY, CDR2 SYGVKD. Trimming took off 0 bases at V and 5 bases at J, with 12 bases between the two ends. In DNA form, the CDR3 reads TGTGCCATCAGTGAGTCCGGCAGGGCAGGAGATACGCAGTATTTT. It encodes CAISESGRAGDTQYF.

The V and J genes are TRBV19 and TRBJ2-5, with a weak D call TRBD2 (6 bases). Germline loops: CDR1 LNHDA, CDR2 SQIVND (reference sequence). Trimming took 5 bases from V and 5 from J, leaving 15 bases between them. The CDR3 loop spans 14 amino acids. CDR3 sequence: CASSLTGAGETQYF. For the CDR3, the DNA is TGTGCCAGTAGTCTGACGGGAGCAGGGGAGACCCAGTACTTC. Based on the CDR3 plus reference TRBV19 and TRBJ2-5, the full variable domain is DGGITQSPKYLFRKEGQNVTLSCEQNLNHDAMYWYRQDPGQGLRLIYYSQIVNDFQKGDIAEGYSVSREKKESFPLTVTSAQKNPTAFYLCASSLTGAGETQYFGPGTRLLVL.

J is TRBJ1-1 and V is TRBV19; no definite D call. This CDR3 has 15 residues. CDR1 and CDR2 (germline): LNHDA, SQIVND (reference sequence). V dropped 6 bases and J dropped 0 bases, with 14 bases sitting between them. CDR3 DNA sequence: TGTGCCAGTAGAGGGTCGTGGACTATGAACACTGAAGCTTTCTTT. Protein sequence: CASRGSWTMNTEAFF.

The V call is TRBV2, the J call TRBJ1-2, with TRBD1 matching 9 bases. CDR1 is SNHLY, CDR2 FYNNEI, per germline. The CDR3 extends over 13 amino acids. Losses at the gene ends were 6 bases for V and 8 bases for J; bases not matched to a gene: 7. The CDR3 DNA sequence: TGTGCCAGCAGGCAGGACAGGGGTGGGGGCTACACCTTC. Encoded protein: CASRQDRGGGYTF.

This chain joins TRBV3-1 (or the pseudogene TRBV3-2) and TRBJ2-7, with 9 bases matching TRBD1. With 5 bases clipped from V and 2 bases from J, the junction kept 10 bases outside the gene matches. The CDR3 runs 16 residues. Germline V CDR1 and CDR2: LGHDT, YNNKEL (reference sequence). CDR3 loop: CASSEGQGRWTYEQYF. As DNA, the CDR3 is TGTGCCAGCAGCGAGGGACAGGGAAGGTGGACCTACGAGCAGTACTTC.

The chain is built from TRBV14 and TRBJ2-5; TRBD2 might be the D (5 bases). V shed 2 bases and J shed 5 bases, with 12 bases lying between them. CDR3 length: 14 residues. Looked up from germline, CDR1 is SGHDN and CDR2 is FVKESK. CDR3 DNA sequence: TGTGCCAGCAGCCAAAGACTTCGGAGGGAGACCCAGTACTTC. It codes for CASSQRLRRETQYF. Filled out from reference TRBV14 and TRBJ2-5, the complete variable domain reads EAGVTQFPSHSVIEKGQTVTLRCDPISGHDNLYWYRRVMGKEIKFLLHFVKESKQDESGMPNNRFLAERTGGTYSTLKVQPAELEDSGVYFCASSQRLRRETQYFGPGTRLLVL.

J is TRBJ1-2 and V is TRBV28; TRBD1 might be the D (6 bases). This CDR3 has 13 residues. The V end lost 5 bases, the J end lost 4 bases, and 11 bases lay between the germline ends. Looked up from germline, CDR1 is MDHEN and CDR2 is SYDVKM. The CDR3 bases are TGTGCCAGCAGTCGGACAGACCTCTATGGCTACACCTTC. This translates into CASSRTDLYGYTF.

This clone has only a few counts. The CDR3 coding sequence is TGTGCCAGCAGCCAAGGACAGCTCGAGCAGTACTTC. Translating it yields CASSQGQLEQYF. V and J are TRBV7-3 and TRBJ2-7; tentatively, D is TRBD1 (6 bases). V was pared by 5 bases and J by 6 bases, with 11 bases between. Germline assignment: CDR1 SGHTA and CDR2 FQGTGA. The CDR3 loop spans 12 amino acids.

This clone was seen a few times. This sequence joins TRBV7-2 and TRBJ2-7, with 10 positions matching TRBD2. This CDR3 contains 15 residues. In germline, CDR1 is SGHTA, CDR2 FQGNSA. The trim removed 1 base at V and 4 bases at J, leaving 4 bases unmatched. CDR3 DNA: TGTGCCAGCAGCTTAGACAGCGGGGGGGCGTACGAGCAGTACTTC. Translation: CASSLDSGGAYEQYF.

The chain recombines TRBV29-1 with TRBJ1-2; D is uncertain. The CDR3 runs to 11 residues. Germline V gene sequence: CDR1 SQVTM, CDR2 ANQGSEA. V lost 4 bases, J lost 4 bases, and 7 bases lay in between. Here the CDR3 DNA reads TGCAGCGTTGTTCTCAGCTATGGCTACACCTTC. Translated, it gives CSVVLSYGYTF.

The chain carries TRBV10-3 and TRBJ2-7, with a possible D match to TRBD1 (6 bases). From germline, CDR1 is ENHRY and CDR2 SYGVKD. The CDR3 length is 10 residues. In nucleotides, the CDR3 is TGTGCGACAGGAAAGGAAGAGCAGTACTTC. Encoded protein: CATGKEEQYF.

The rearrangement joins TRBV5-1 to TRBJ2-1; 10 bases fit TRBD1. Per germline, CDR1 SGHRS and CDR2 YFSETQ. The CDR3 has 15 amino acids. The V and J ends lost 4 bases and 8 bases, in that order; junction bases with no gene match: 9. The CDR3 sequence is CASSAPGQGRYEQFF. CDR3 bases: TGCGCCAGCAGCGCACCGGGACAGGGGCGGTATGAGCAGTTCTTC.